The clone carrying this T cell receptor (beta chain) was observed a few times. The antigen remains undetermined. The sample originates from a study of post-analysis software for immune sequencing data. Turning to the study itself: Secondary progressive, relapsing-remitting and progressive-relapsing multiple sclerosis were among the included disease courses. The study's findings and limits: There were five TRBV segments more frequent in patients than controls, and TRBV5-6, TRBV5-1 and TRBV20-1 were among them. Those samples that were prepared in the same batch co-clustered strongly by F measure. Normalized Chao1 diversity was significantly reduced in patients versus controls.

Incorporated into the TCR beta cDNA libraries were unique molecular identifiers, which served to reduce PCR and sequencing biases. Input populations of roughly 0.95 to 10 million T cells gave rise to approximately 500,000 cDNA molecules. Each CDR3 protein gets one entry after TCRdb re-called the PCR reads with MiXCR. The sample lists about 820,000 distinct CDR3 sequences, roughly 50% occurring once. The CDR3 covers 16 residues. The J segment lost 9 bases and the V segment lost 0 bases, leaving 8 bases of the junction unmatched. Germline CDR1 reads SGHRS; CDR2 reads YFSETQ. The V call is TRBV5-1, the J call TRBJ2-1; 11 bases align to TRBD2. The sequencing input was blood. The source of this sequence is a girl between 10 and 17 years old with multiple sclerosis. The CDR3 region has the DNA TGCGCCAGCAGCTTGGTTAGCGGGGGGGCCGAGGGTGAGCAGTTCTTC. Its protein product is CASSLVSGGAEGEQFF.